This passage covers 22 T cell receptor beta chains from one sample sequenced in a study of blood T cell repertoires in COVID-19. The table came from immunoSEQ multiplex PCR; TCRdb's copy has only in-frame clones and leaves some out. Of about 180,000 clones in the sample, roughly three quarters are singletons; the top ten hold approximately 12%. The sample consisted of peripheral blood. These receptor sequences come from a woman of 80 years or more with COVID-19, enrolled during active disease.

This clone was seen many times. The chain carries TRBV9 and TRBJ1-6, with 7 bases aligning to TRBD1. Germline V gene data show CDR1 as SGDLS and CDR2 as YYNGEE. This CDR3 has 14 residues. Trimming at V came to 4 bases and at J to 13 bases, leaving 11 bases not matched to a gene. The CDR3 reads CASSPGQVPLPLHF. DNA of the CDR3: TGTGCCAGCAGCCCCGGACAGGTCCCCCTTCCCCTCCACTTT. The full variable domain, completed using reference TRBV9 and TRBJ1-6, is DSGVTQTPKHLITATGQRVTLRCSPRSGDLSVYWYQQSLDQGLQFLIQYYNGEERAKGNILERFSAQQFPDLHSELNLSSLELGDSALYFCASSPGQVPLPLHFGNGTRLTVT.

The genes are TRBV3-1 (or the pseudogene TRBV3-2) and TRBJ1-1, with TRBD1 as a possible D gene (5 bases). Germline V gene data show CDR1 as LGHDT and CDR2 as YNNKEL (reference sequence). V dropped 0 bases and J dropped 4 bases, with 9 bases sitting between them. This CDR3 has 14 residues. In DNA form, the CDR3 reads TGTGCCAGCAGCCAAGACAGGGTGGGCACTGAAGCTTTCTTT. It translates to CASSQDRVGTEAFF.

CDR3 nucleotides: TGCAGCGTTGCCAGGGGCAGAAACACCATATATTTT. Translating it yields CSVARGRNTIYF. This chain uses TRBV29-1 with TRBJ1-3; TRBD1 might be the D (6 bases). Germline V gene data show CDR1 as SQVTM and CDR2 as ANQGSEA. The CDR3 has 12 residues. Between the trimmed V and J ends, which lost 4 bases and 5 bases, there was a span of 9 bases.

The genes are TRBV30 and TRBJ1-2; 7 nucleotides agree with TRBD1. The junction had 3 bases not matched to a gene; V was cut back by 5 bases and J by 0 bases. The CDR3 covers 13 residues. CDR1 and CDR2 (germline): GTSNPN, SVGIG (reference sequence). CDR3 amino acids: CAWGTVPNYGYTF. The CDR3 DNA follows: TGTGCCTGGGGGACAGTTCCTAACTATGGCTACACCTTC.

The chain joins TRBV10-3 to TRBJ2-2, with 10 positions matching TRBD2. CDR1 and CDR2 from the germline V gene are ENHRY and SYGVKD. V lost 0 bases to trimming and J lost 5 bases; unmatched junction nucleotides: 6. The CDR3 has 17 amino acids. The CDR3 sequence is CAISESQLAGWTGELFF. The DNA of the CDR3 is TGTGCCATCAGTGAGTCGCAACTAGCGGGATGGACCGGGGAGCTGTTTTTT.

The chain joins TRBV2 to TRBJ2-5; TRBD2 agrees at 15 bases. The V segment lost 5 bases and the J segment 4 bases; nucleotides outside the gene matches: 2. This CDR3 is built from 15 residues. Per germline, CDR1 SNHLY and CDR2 FYNNEI. In DNA form, the CDR3 reads TGTGCCAGCAGTTGGACTAGCGGGGGGGGAGAGACCCAGTACTTC. Its translation: CASSWTSGGGETQYF. The variable domain in full, completed from reference TRBV2 and TRBJ2-5, reads EPEVTQTPSHQVTQMGQEVILRCVPISNHLYFYWYRQILGQKVEFLVSFYNNEISEKSEIFDDQFSVERPDGSNFTLKIRSTKLEDSAMYFCASSWTSGGGETQYFGPGTRLLVL.

The sample holds one count of this clone. The chain carries TRBV9 and TRBJ2-7; 7 nucleotides line up with TRBD1. Germline loops: CDR1 SGDLS, CDR2 YYNGEE. J gave up 0 bases and V 3 bases, and 9 bases lay outside the gene matches. The CDR3 loop spans 16 amino acids. CDR3 loop: CASSASPGGFSYEQYF. The CDR3 nucleotides read TGTGCCAGCAGCGCCTCCCCAGGGGGTTTCTCCTACGAGCAGTACTTC. Full variable domain (remainder filled in from reference TRBV9 and TRBJ2-7): DSGVTQTPKHLITATGQRVTLRCSPRSGDLSVYWYQQSLDQGLQFLIQYYNGEERAKGNILERFSAQQFPDLHSELNLSSLELGDSALYFCASSASPGGFSYEQYFGPGTRLTVT.

The chain employs TRBV10-3 and TRBJ1-1, with 7 bases lining up with TRBD1. The CDR3 is 13 residues long. Trimming at V came to 10 bases and at J to 4 bases, leaving 9 bases not matched to a gene. Germline V CDR1 and CDR2: ENHRY, SYGVKD. CDR3 region: CATRADRVTEAFF. The DNA for the CDR3 is TGTGCCACCCGAGCAGACAGGGTCACTGAAGCTTTCTTT.

The chain links TRBV6-2 or TRBV6-3 to TRBJ1-1, with D maybe TRBD1 (5 bases). The CDR3 extends over 15 amino acids. Trimming left V 2 bases short and J 0 bases short, with 10 bases between. CDR1 and CDR2 (germline): MNHEY, SVGEGT. The CDR3 reads CASSYNRGMNTEAFF. The CDR3 nucleotides are TGTGCCAGCAGTTACAACCGGGGGATGAACACTGAAGCTTTCTTT.

This clone was recorded a few times. The CDR3 spells CASSLMPTGGDTDTQYF. Here the CDR3 DNA reads TGTGCCAGCAGTTTGATGCCTACGGGAGGAGACACAGATACGCAGTATTTT. The chain combines TRBV27 with TRBJ2-3, with 7 nucleotides matching TRBD2. J was trimmed by 2 bases and V by 3 bases; bases with no gene match: 11. Germline lookup yields CDR1 MNHEY and CDR2 SMNVEV (reference sequence). This CDR3 spans 17 amino acids.

This chain connects TRBV15 to TRBJ2-2; maybe TRBD2 (6 bases). V lost 1 base and J 1 base, leaving 10 bases between the germline ends. The CDR3 contains 16 residues. Germline V gene lookup returns CDR1 LNHNV and CDR2 YYDKDF (reference sequence). The CDR3 reads CATSRGVAVNTGELFF. In nucleotides, the CDR3 is TGTGCCACCAGCAGAGGGGTAGCGGTGAACACCGGGGAGCTGTTTTTT.

This CDR3 reads CASSYWARGETQYF. The CDR3 nucleotides read TGTGCCAGCAGTTACTGGGCCCGGGGAGAGACCCAGTACTTC. This chain links TRBV6-5 with TRBJ2-5, with a tentative D call TRBD2 (5 bases). The germline CDR1 and CDR2 sequences are MNHEY and SVGAGI. This CDR3 is 14 amino acids long. Between the trimmed V and J ends, which lost 1 base and 4 bases, there was a span of 10 bases.

This clone was seen only a few times. The gene calls are TRBV5-8 and TRBJ1-2; D gene unclear. V lost 1 base and J 4 bases, leaving 17 bases between the germline ends. The germline CDR1 and CDR2 sequences are SGHTS and YDEGEE. There are 16 residues in the CDR3. CDR3 DNA sequence: TGTGCCAGCAGCTTGCGCTTGTCAGGAGGGTTCTATGGCTACACCTTC. It specifies CASSLRLSGGFYGYTF.

The chain employs TRBV19 and TRBJ1-2; a possible D gene is TRBD1 (5 bases). The germline CDR1 and CDR2 sequences are LNHDA and SQIVND (reference sequence). The CDR3 totals 13 residues. The V end lost 7 bases, the J end lost 7 bases, and 16 bases lay between the germline ends. CDR3 sequence (DNA): TGTGCCAGTACCCCAGGGTGGGCCGCTGGCTACACCTTC. It encodes CASTPGWAAGYTF.

The chain couples TRBV28 to TRBJ2-3; tentative D call: TRBD2 (6 bases). Germline loops: CDR1 MDHEN, CDR2 SYDVKM. V lost 3 bases, J lost 0 bases, and 10 bases lay in between. This CDR3 comprises 15 residues. The CDR3: CASSLGGVSTDTQYF. CDR3 sequence (DNA): TGTGCCAGCAGTTTGGGCGGGGTTAGCACAGATACGCAGTATTTT.

The genes are TRBV5-1 and TRBJ1-5; no definite D call. CDR3 size: 12 residues. Trimming cost V 0 bases and J 4 bases, with 2 bases left between them. Germline CDR1 is SGHRS and CDR2 is YFSETQ. This CDR3 reads CASSLANQPQHF. The CDR3 DNA is TGCGCCAGCAGCTTGGCGAATCAGCCCCAGCATTTT.

The chain has TRBV20-1 and TRBJ2-1, with 7 bases identical to TRBD1. Germline V lookup: CDR1 DFQATT, CDR2 SNEGSKA (reference sequence). The ends lost 6 bases at V and 10 bases at J; junction bases unmatched: 6. The CDR3 consists of 11 residues. The CDR3 is CSATGSNEQFF. The CDR3 DNA reads TGCAGTGCGACAGGGAGCAACGAGCAGTTCTTC.

The CDR3 spells CASSLALEPYEQYF. The CDR3 DNA sequence: TGTGCCAGCAGCTTAGCGTTGGAGCCCTACGAGCAGTACTTC. The V call is TRBV7-2, the J call TRBJ2-7; the D is unclear. Germline V gene lookup returns CDR1 SGHTA and CDR2 FQGNSA. V was clipped by 0 bases and J by 2 bases, with 8 bases between them. The CDR3 length is 14 residues.

The chain carries TRBV28 and TRBJ2-4; 8 positions agree with TRBD2. J gave up 1 base and V 2 bases, and 4 bases lay outside the gene matches. CDR1 is MDHEN, CDR2 SYDVKM, per germline. The CDR3 consists of 16 residues. Here the CDR3 reads CASSLTASGAKNIQYF. The CDR3 nucleotides are TGTGCCAGCAGTTTAACGGCTAGCGGGGCCAAAAACATTCAGTACTTC.

This clone has a handful of counts. The chain carries TRBV6-5 and TRBJ2-3, with D perhaps matching TRBD1 (5 bases). CDR3 length: 15 amino acids. Trimming cost V 0 bases and J 2 bases, with 9 bases left between them. In germline, CDR1 is MNHEY, CDR2 SVGAGI. CDR3 nucleotide sequence: TGTGCCAGCAGTTACTCGGGGCAGACCACAGATACGCAGTATTTT. It encodes CASSYSGQTTDTQYF.

The CDR3 is CASSLRLAGVVDTQYF. CDR3 bases: TGCGCCAGCAGCTTAAGGCTAGCGGGAGTGGTTGACACGCAGTATTTT. This chain links TRBV5-1 with TRBJ2-3, with 10 bases matching TRBD2. V was pared by 2 bases and J by 9 bases, with 12 bases of the junction left unmatched. CDR3 length: 16 amino acids. From germline, CDR1 is SGHRS and CDR2 YFSETQ. Looking up the rest from reference TRBV5-1 and TRBJ2-3 gives the full variable domain: KAGVTQTPRYLIKTRGQQVTLSCSPISGHRSVSWYQQTPGQGLQFLFEYFSETQRNKGNFPGRFSGRQFSNSRSEMNVSTLELGDSALYLCASSLRLAGVVDTQYFGPGTRLTVL.

The chain carries TRBV27 and TRBJ2-5, with D perhaps matching TRBD1 (6 bases). From germline, CDR1 is MNHEY and CDR2 SMNVEV (reference sequence). The CDR3 is 15 amino acids. V lost 4 bases to trimming and J lost 4 bases, with 16 bases between them. CDR3 amino acids: CASSSWHRVGETQYF. CDR3 sequence (DNA): TGTGCCAGCAGTTCCTGGCACAGGGTAGGAGAGACCCAGTACTTC.